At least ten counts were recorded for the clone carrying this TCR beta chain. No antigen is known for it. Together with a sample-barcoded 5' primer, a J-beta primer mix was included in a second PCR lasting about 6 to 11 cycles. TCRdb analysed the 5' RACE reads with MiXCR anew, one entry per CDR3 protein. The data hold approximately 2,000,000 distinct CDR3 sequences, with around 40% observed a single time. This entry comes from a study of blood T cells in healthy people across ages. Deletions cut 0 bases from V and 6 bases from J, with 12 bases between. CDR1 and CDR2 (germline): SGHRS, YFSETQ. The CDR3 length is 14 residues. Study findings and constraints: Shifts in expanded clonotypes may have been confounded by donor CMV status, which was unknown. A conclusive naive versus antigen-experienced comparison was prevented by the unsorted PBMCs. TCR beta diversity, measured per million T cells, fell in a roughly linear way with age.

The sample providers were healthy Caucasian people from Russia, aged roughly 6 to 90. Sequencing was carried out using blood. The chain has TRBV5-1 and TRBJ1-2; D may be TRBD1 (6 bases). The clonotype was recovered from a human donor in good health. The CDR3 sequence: CASSLEGVADGYTF. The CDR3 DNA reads TGCGCCAGCAGCTTGGAGGGGGTGGCGGATGGCTACACCTTC.